These 24 T cell receptor beta chains were sequenced from one sample in a study of neoadjuvant nivolumab and ipilimumab in lung cancer. TCRdb's copy holds only in-frame clones and misses some; the assay was immunoSEQ multiplex PCR. The sample includes approximately 7,000 clones, 65% to 85% of them seen just once. This specimen was tumor tissue, taken after neoadjuvant nivolumab, alone or with ipilimumab, at or shortly before surgery. The receptor set was obtained from an adult with non-small cell lung cancer.

The rearrangement links TRBV5-1 to TRBJ2-7; 7 nucleotides match TRBD1. V shed 0 bases and J 5 bases; nucleotides not matched to a gene: 11. This CDR3 is 16 amino acids long. CDR1 is SGHRS, CDR2 YFSETQ, per germline. CDR3 loop: CASSLGGTVISDEQYF. CDR3 nucleotides: TGCGCCAGCAGCTTGGGAGGGACAGTCATCAGTGACGAGCAGTACTTC.

This clone came up a few times. The rearrangement uses TRBV19 and TRBJ1-6; 8 bases fit TRBD1. Per the germline V gene, CDR1 is LNHDA and CDR2 is SQIVND (reference sequence). The V gene end was trimmed by 4 bases and the J gene end by 14 bases; junction bases not matched to a gene: 10. The CDR3 contains 14 residues. The CDR3 sequence: CASSTGQELGSLHF. The CDR3 DNA reads TGTGCCAGTAGTACGGGACAGGAATTAGGGTCCCTCCACTTT.

The chain combines TRBV5-1 with TRBJ2-7; TRBD2 matches 14 bases. The junction had 10 bases not matched to a gene; V was cut back by 0 bases and J by 5 bases. The germline gives CDR1 SGHRS, CDR2 YFSETQ. The CDR3 length is 18 residues. The CDR3 DNA reads as TGCGCCAGCAGCTTGGGGACTAGCGGGGGGAACCCCAGTCACGAGCAGTACTTC. Protein: CASSLGTSGGNPSHEQYF.

Only a few counts were recorded for this clone. This chain joins TRBV6-1 and TRBJ1-2; D ambiguous. With 7 bases removed from V and 4 bases from J, the gap between germline ends came to 16 bases. This CDR3 is built from 14 residues. Looked up from germline, CDR1 is MNHNS and CDR2 is SASEGT. The CDR3 loop reads CASTQEADFYGYTF. For the CDR3, the DNA is TGTGCCAGCACCCAAGAGGCAGATTTCTATGGCTACACCTTC.

This chain uses TRBV7-8 with TRBJ2-7; TRBD2 aligns across 8 bases. Germline CDR1 SGHVS, CDR2 FQNEAQ. With 5 bases clipped from V and 5 bases from J, the junction kept 14 bases outside the gene matches. The CDR3 consists of 16 residues. The CDR3 loop reads CASSGPSGTRVDEQYF. The DNA of the CDR3 is TGTGCCAGCAGCGGCCCTTCCGGGACTAGGGTTGACGAGCAGTACTTC.

V gene TRBV10-1 combines with J gene TRBJ2-1; D gene ambiguous. The V gene lost 6 bases and the J gene lost 4 bases, with 13 bases spanning the gap. CDR1 WNHNN and CDR2 SYGVQD come from the germline V gene (reference sequence). The CDR3 covers 14 residues. The CDR3 DNA is TGCGCCAGCAGCCTGGTGGCCAGGTACAATGAGCAGTTCTTC. Protein: CASSLVARYNEQFF.

The CDR3 nucleotides are TGCGCCAGCAGTGAGTCGCGGGGGTACACCGGGGAGCTGTTTTTT. The encoded protein is CASSESRGYTGELFF. The chain combines TRBV10-1 with TRBJ2-2, with TRBD2 matching 7 bases. Germline assignment: CDR1 WNHNN and CDR2 SYGVQD (reference sequence). J lost 3 bases, V lost 0 bases, and 1 base had no gene match. The CDR3 consists of 15 residues.

The CDR3 is CASSPDRGETQYF. The CDR3 DNA reads TGCGCCAGCAGCCCAGACAGGGGAGAGACCCAGTACTTC. The chain links TRBV5-1 to TRBJ2-5; 8 nucleotides agree with TRBD1. In germline, CDR1 is SGHRS, CDR2 YFSETQ. Unmatched junction bases numbered 3, after V lost 4 bases and J lost 4 bases. The CDR3 has 13 residues.

The chain joins TRBV4-2 to TRBJ1-1, with D maybe TRBD1 (6 bases). V lost 0 bases to trimming and J lost 0 bases, with 17 bases between them. The germline CDR1 and CDR2 sequences are LGHNA and YNFKEQ. The CDR3 is 18 residues long. The CDR3 DNA is TGTGCCAGCAGCCAAGAATCCAGGGGAAGAGCGTTGAACACTGAAGCTTTCTTT. Translating it yields CASSQESRGRALNTEAFF.

The sample holds a few counts of this clone. The CDR3 loop reads CASSSFPGAYAQINYGYTF. The DNA of the CDR3 is TGTGCCAGCAGCTCTTTCCCCGGGGCCTACGCCCAAATTAACTATGGCTACACCTTC. V and J are TRBV14 and TRBJ1-2; maybe TRBD1 (5 bases). Germline V lookup: CDR1 SGHDN, CDR2 FVKESK. The V end lost 5 bases, the J end lost 1 base, and 26 bases lay between the germline ends. This CDR3 has 19 residues.

The CDR3 region has the DNA TGCGCCAGCAGAGAGACCACCGGGACAGGGGGTTTTGGCGAGCAGTACTTC. This translates into CASRETTGTGGFGEQYF. V is TRBV10-2 and J is TRBJ2-7; 11 nucleotides match TRBD1. In germline, CDR1 is WSHSY, CDR2 SAAADI. The CDR3 extends over 17 amino acids. After removal of 6 bases from V and 6 bases from J, the junction contained 16 bases not matched to a gene.

The chain is built from TRBV27 and TRBJ1-5; no definite D call. CDR3 length: 15 amino acids. The germline V gene encodes CDR1 MNHEY and CDR2 SMNVEV (reference sequence). Deletions cut 7 bases from V and 0 bases from J, with 13 bases between. CDR3 sequence reads: CASTESFYSNQPQHF. CDR3 coding DNA: TGTGCCAGCACGGAGAGTTTCTATAGCAATCAGCCCCAGCATTTT.

This sequence joins TRBV5-1 and TRBJ1-1; 10 nucleotides align to TRBD1. CDR1 SGHRS and CDR2 YFSETQ come from the germline V gene. V shed 4 bases and J 4 bases; nucleotides not matched to a gene: 7. This CDR3 is 15 amino acids long. Here the CDR3 reads CASSMTGGVGTEAFF. The CDR3 DNA reads TGCGCCAGCAGCATGACAGGGGGCGTCGGCACTGAAGCTTTCTTT.

The rearrangement links TRBV15 to TRBJ2-2; TRBD1 is a possible D gene (6 bases). CDR1 is LNHNV and CDR2 is YYDKDF in the germline V gene (reference sequence). This CDR3 is 17 amino acids long. With 4 bases removed from V and 2 bases from J, the gap between germline ends came to 17 bases. In DNA form, the CDR3 reads TGTGCCACCAGCAACCTAGGGGGACAAAGTAACACCGGGGAGCTGTTTTTT. It encodes CATSNLGGQSNTGELFF.

This chain uses TRBV2 with TRBJ1-3; D is possibly TRBD1 (6 bases). The CDR3 runs 15 residues. Germline loops: CDR1 SNHLY, CDR2 FYNNEI. V shed 4 bases and J shed 4 bases, with 14 bases lying between them. The CDR3 region is CASSVGGGLGNTIYF. CDR3 sequence (DNA): TGTGCCAGCAGTGTTGGCGGGGGGCTAGGAAACACCATATATTTT.

The chain carries TRBV5-1 and TRBJ2-7; D assignment may be TRBD1 or TRBD2 (5 bases each). V shed 5 bases and J shed 3 bases, with 9 bases lying between them. The germline gives CDR1 SGHRS, CDR2 YFSETQ. The CDR3 extends over 12 amino acids. The CDR3 region is CASREDNYEQYF. DNA of the CDR3: TGCGCCAGCAGGGAGGACAACTACGAGCAGTACTTC.

The V gene is TRBV7-6, the J gene TRBJ2-3; D is possibly TRBD1 or TRBD2 (6 bases each). Between the trimmed V and J ends, which lost 4 bases and 0 bases, there was a span of 23 bases. The CDR3 length is 19 residues. Germline-derived CDR1 and CDR2 are SGHVS and FNYEAQ. The CDR3 sequence: CASSWRDTWEPGSTDTQYF. CDR3 sequence (DNA): TGTGCCAGCAGCTGGCGGGACACTTGGGAGCCGGGGAGCACAGATACGCAGTATTTT.

The CDR3 DNA sequence: TGCGCCAGCAGCTTAGGACTGGACACCGGGGAGCTGTTTTTT. Amino acid sequence: CASSLGLDTGELFF. V is TRBV5-1 and J is TRBJ2-2; maybe TRBD2 (5 bases). The CDR3 contains 14 residues. The ends were cut back, 2 bases at V and 3 bases at J, with 8 bases in the middle. Per the germline V gene, CDR1 is SGHRS and CDR2 is YFSETQ.

In its sample, this clone was seen a few times. J is TRBJ2-1 and V is TRBV10-3; tentatively, D is TRBD1 (6 bases). Looked up from germline, CDR1 is ENHRY and CDR2 is SYGVKD. This CDR3 contains 13 residues. V lost 6 bases, J lost 9 bases, and 15 bases lay in between. The CDR3 region is CAISSQGYGEQFF. DNA of the CDR3: TGTGCCATCAGCTCTCAGGGGTATGGTGAGCAGTTCTTC.

This chain connects TRBV25-1 to TRBJ1-6, with TRBD1 matching over 8 bases. Trimming cost V 4 bases and J 8 bases; bases outside gene matches: 10. Germline assignment: CDR1 MGHDK and CDR2 SYGVNS. CDR3 size: 16 residues. CDR3 in DNA: TGTGCCAGCAGTGTAATTGGACAGGGTCCCTATTCACCCCTCCACTTT. Its translation is CASSVIGQGPYSPLHF.

This chain connects TRBV5-4 to TRBJ1-2, with D maybe TRBD1 (5 bases). Germline V gene sequence: CDR1 SGHNT, CDR2 YYREEE (reference sequence). The CDR3 is 14 amino acids. Deletions cut 3 bases from V and 4 bases from J, with 13 bases between. The CDR3 loop is CASSSSQGIYGYTF. The CDR3 nucleotides are TGTGCCAGCAGCTCGAGCCAGGGCATCTATGGCTACACCTTC.

The V gene is TRBV6-4, the J gene TRBJ1-1; TRBD1 is a possible D gene (6 bases). The CDR3 covers 14 residues. The V end lost 6 bases, the J end lost 1 base, and 12 bases lay between the germline ends. Germline CDR1 is MRHNA and CDR2 is SNTAGT. CDR3 in amino acids: CASSEGDSNTEAFF. For the CDR3, the DNA is TGTGCCAGCAGCGAGGGGGATTCGAACACTGAAGCTTTCTTT.

This clone appeared a single time. This chain uses TRBV6-5 with TRBJ1-2, with TRBD1 as a possible D gene (5 bases). The V and J ends lost 2 bases and 4 bases respectively, with 11 bases between them. Germline V gene data show CDR1 as MNHEY and CDR2 as SVGAGI. CDR3 length equals 14 residues. Written as DNA, the CDR3 is TGTGCCAGCAGTTACCGGGGGATCGGCTATGGCTACACCTTC. It translates to CASSYRGIGYGYTF.

This clone occurred once. The CDR3 sequence is CASSFNREGGYTF. The DNA of the CDR3 is TGTGCCAGCAGTTTTAACAGGGAGGGGGGCTACACCTTC. This chain joins TRBV6-5 and TRBJ1-2; possibly TRBD1 for D (6 bases). The CDR3 is 13 residues long. V was clipped by 4 bases and J by 8 bases, with 14 bases between them. CDR1 is MNHEY and CDR2 is SVGAGI in the germline V gene.